These 20 T cell receptor beta chains were all obtained from the same sample, sequenced in a study of T cell responses to AZD1222 COVID-19 vaccine. Here immunoSEQ multiplex PCR was the method, and the copy in TCRdb shows in-frame clones only, minus some. The sample includes around 140,000 clones, 90% seen only once; the top ten take around 1.6%. The sample here was peripheral blood, taken on day 0 of AZD1222 vaccination. Receptors were obtained from an adult in good health.

The chain couples TRBV19 to TRBJ1-2; D gene unclear. This CDR3 is built from 14 residues. In germline, CDR1 is LNHDA, CDR2 SQIVND (reference sequence). Trimming removed 4 bases from V and 5 bases from J, with 14 bases in between. As DNA, the CDR3 is TGTGCCAGTAGTACCCACATACCCCCTTATGGCTACACCTTC. Encoded protein: CASSTHIPPYGYTF.

The rearrangement joins TRBV15 to TRBJ1-5; D not resolved. Per the germline V gene, CDR1 is LNHNV and CDR2 is YYDKDF (reference sequence). The length of the CDR3 is 16 residues. Trimming took off 0 bases at V and 0 bases at J, with 9 bases between the two ends. CDR3 residues: CATSRDWQISNQPQHF. CDR3 coding DNA: TGTGCCACCAGCAGAGATTGGCAGATTAGCAATCAGCCCCAGCATTTT.

The chain has TRBV3-1 (or the pseudogene TRBV3-2) and TRBJ2-3; D is perhaps TRBD1 (6 bases). Between the trimmed V and J ends, which lost 1 base and 0 bases, there was a span of 14 bases. CDR3 length: 17 amino acids. CDR1 is LGHDT and CDR2 is YNNKEL in the germline V gene (reference sequence). This CDR3 is CASSQAPTGSSTDTQYF. The CDR3 DNA sequence: TGTGCCAGCAGCCAAGCTCCGACAGGTTCTAGCACAGATACGCAGTATTTT.

The chain has TRBV25-1 and TRBJ1-1, with 9 nucleotides matching TRBD1. V was pared by 0 bases and J by 1 base, with 3 bases of the junction left unmatched. Germline CDR1 MGHDK, CDR2 SYGVNS. CDR3 length equals 16 residues. CDR3 protein: CASSEYPGQGNTEAFF. In nucleotides, the CDR3 is TGTGCCAGCAGTGAATATCCGGGACAGGGGAACACTGAAGCTTTCTTT. The entire variable domain, with the rest obtained from reference TRBV25-1 and TRBJ1-1, is as follows: EADIYQTPRYLVIGTGKKITLECSQTMGHDKMYWYQQDPGMELHLIHYSYGVNSTEKGDLSSESTVSRIRTEHFPLTLESARPSHTSQYLCASSEYPGQGNTEAFFGQGTRLTVV.

This clone occurred a few times. J is TRBJ2-5 and V is TRBV13; D is unresolved. Trimming took off 3 bases at V and 0 bases at J, with 5 bases between the two ends. The CDR3 has 13 residues. CDR1 is PRHDT and CDR2 is FYEKMQ in the germline V gene (reference sequence). As DNA, the CDR3 is TGTGCCAGCAGCTTCGGAGACCAAGAGACCCAGTACTTC. Residues: CASSFGDQETQYF.

The gene calls are TRBV12-3 or TRBV12-4 and TRBJ2-7, with D hard to call. Deletions cut 0 bases from V and 5 bases from J, with 5 bases between. This CDR3 has 12 residues. CDR3 amino acids: CASSLAENEQYF. DNA of the CDR3: TGTGCCAGCAGTTTAGCTGAAAACGAGCAGTACTTC.

This rearrangement joins TRBV7-3 to TRBJ2-6; D is undetermined. The germline V and J ends were trimmed by 3 bases and 0 bases, with 6 bases remaining between them. The CDR3 contains 15 residues. The germline V gene has CDR1 SGHTA and CDR2 FQGTGA. CDR3 amino acids: CASSFDVSGANVLTF. The CDR3 DNA follows: TGTGCCAGCAGCTTTGACGTCTCTGGGGCCAACGTCCTGACTTTC.

The chain links TRBV7-3 to TRBJ2-1, with D maybe TRBD2 (6 bases). From germline, CDR1 is SGHTA and CDR2 FQGTGA. Trimming left V 3 bases short and J 9 bases short, with 15 bases between. This CDR3 spans 14 amino acids. CDR3 sequence: CASSFSPGRGEQFF. CDR3 nucleotide sequence: TGTGCCAGCAGCTTTTCCCCTGGGCGGGGTGAGCAGTTCTTC.

This chain links TRBV4-1 with TRBJ1-2; no clear D. The CDR3 contains 11 residues. Looked up from germline, CDR1 is MGHRA and CDR2 is YSYEKL. Trimming removed 1 base at V and 6 bases at J, with 3 bases between. The CDR3 DNA sequence: TGCGCCAGCAGCCAAGCCCATGGCTACACCTTC. Its protein product is CASSQAHGYTF.

This chain uses TRBV5-5 with TRBJ2-7; 7 bases are shared with TRBD2. V lost 4 bases and J lost 6; bases outside the gene matches: 13. CDR3 size: 15 residues. CDR1 is SGHKS and CDR2 is YYEKEE in the germline V gene (reference sequence). The CDR3 spells CASSVQERDLGEQYF. CDR3 DNA sequence: TGTGCCAGCAGCGTTCAGGAGCGGGACTTAGGCGAGCAGTACTTC.

The chain has TRBV3-1 (or the pseudogene TRBV3-2) and TRBJ1-6; D might be TRBD1 (5 bases). V lost 5 bases, J lost 7 bases, and 15 bases lay in between. CDR1 and CDR2 from the germline V gene are LGHDT and YNNKEL (reference sequence). The CDR3 has 15 residues. CDR3 residues: CASSAWGGYNSPLHF. The CDR3 DNA reads TGTGCCAGCAGCGCATGGGGGGGATACAATTCACCCCTCCACTTT.

This sequence joins TRBV5-4 and TRBJ1-1; TRBD1 agrees at 7 bases. This CDR3 comprises 17 residues. V was clipped by 0 bases and J by 0 bases; unmatched bases: 8. In germline, CDR1 is SGHNT, CDR2 YYREEE (reference sequence). The CDR3: CASSLAAGGALNTEAFF. CDR3 nucleotides: TGTGCCAGCAGCTTGGCTGCAGGGGGGGCCCTGAACACTGAAGCTTTCTTT.

This clone was counted once. The rearrangement uses TRBV29-1 and TRBJ1-5, with D tentatively TRBD1 (6 bases). Germline V lookup: CDR1 SQVTM, CDR2 ANQGSEA. V dropped 2 bases and J dropped 2 bases, with 19 bases sitting between them. The CDR3 runs to 17 residues. CDR3: CSVELLRGRPGNQPQHF. The CDR3, as DNA: TGCAGCGTTGAATTGTTGCGGGGGCGACCCGGCAATCAGCCCCAGCATTTT.

V is TRBV12-5 and J is TRBJ2-3, with 10 bases aligning to TRBD2. V lost 3 bases to trimming and J lost 2 bases; unmatched junction nucleotides: 2. From germline, CDR1 is LGHNT and CDR2 FRNRAP. The CDR3 length is 15 residues. This CDR3 reads CASGLGLAATDTQYF. In DNA, the CDR3 is TGTGCTAGTGGTTTAGGACTAGCGGCCACAGATACGCAGTATTTT.

The chain uses TRBV19 and TRBJ1-1, with 7 positions matching TRBD1. This CDR3 has 15 amino acids. Germline CDR1 and CDR2: LNHDA and SQIVND (reference sequence). Trimming removed 4 bases from V and 4 bases from J; junction bases left unmatched: 9. Here the CDR3 reads CASSTRQGVGTEAFF. CDR3 coding DNA: TGTGCCAGTAGTACCCGACAGGGAGTGGGCACTGAAGCTTTCTTT.

The rearrangement joins TRBV10-1 to TRBJ1-5; D is perhaps TRBD1 (5 bases). Germline-derived CDR1 and CDR2 are WNHNN and SYGVQD (reference sequence). V was clipped by 3 bases and J by 3 bases, with 12 bases between them. CDR3 length equals 15 residues. CDR3 region: CASSEVGLSNQPQHF. The CDR3 DNA follows: TGCGCCAGCAGTGAAGTGGGACTGTCCAATCAGCCCCAGCATTTT.

This clone was seen only once. DNA for the CDR3: TGTGCCAGCAGCTTGGGGACAGGTGTCTACGAGCAGTACTTC. Amino acid sequence: CASSLGTGVYEQYF. V gene TRBV5-6 combines with J gene TRBJ2-7; TRBD1 matches 7 bases. V shed 0 bases and J 3 bases; nucleotides not matched to a gene: 3. CDR3 size: 14 residues. Germline V CDR1 and CDR2: SGHDT, YYEEEE.

J is TRBJ1-1 and V is TRBV5-4; maybe TRBD1 (6 bases). Per the germline V gene, CDR1 is SGHNT and CDR2 is YYREEE (reference sequence). The CDR3 length is 12 residues. V lost 4 bases, J lost 9 bases, and 13 bases lay in between. The CDR3 bases are TGTGCCAGCAGCACGGACAGAGCTCAAGCTTTCTTT. Translating it yields CASSTDRAQAFF.

The rearrangement links TRBV5-4 to TRBJ2-5; D not resolved. The length of the CDR3 is 14 residues. Germline CDR1 is SGHNT and CDR2 is YYREEE (reference sequence). The V and J ends lost 0 bases and 5 bases respectively, with 11 bases between them. For the CDR3, the DNA is TGTGCCAGCAGCTTGGCAGAGGCCTGGGAGACCCAGTACTTC. Translation gives CASSLAEAWETQYF.

This chain links TRBV30 with TRBJ1-6; 8 nucleotides agree with TRBD1. Germline CDR1 reads GTSNPN; CDR2 reads SVGIG (reference sequence). Trimming at V came to 0 bases and at J to 14 bases, leaving 0 bases not matched to a gene. CDR3 size: 11 residues. The CDR3 coding sequence is TGTGCCTGGAGTGTGGACAGGGCCCTCCACTTT. It codes for CAWSVDRALHF.